The 20 T cell receptor beta chains below come from one sample, sequenced in a study of blood T cells in healthy people across ages. Then a second PCR, running roughly 7 to 11 cycles, was carried out with a sample-barcoded 5' primer and a J-beta primer mix. TCRdb redid the calling of the 5' RACE reads with MiXCR, one entry per CDR3 protein. The data hold 790,000 or so distinct CDR3 sequences, with 46% observed a single time. The sequencing sample was made of blood. These receptors all stem from a man of 80 years or more in good health.

In DNA form, the CDR3 reads TGTGCCAGCAGGGACGTCGGGGATACGCAGTATTTT. It specifies CASRDVGDTQYF. The genes are TRBV6-1 and TRBJ2-3; no firm D call. The CDR3 has 12 residues. V lost 6 bases, J lost 6 bases, and 10 bases lay in between. The germline V gene encodes CDR1 MNHNS and CDR2 SASEGT.

This clonotype was seen a single time. The chain is built from TRBV27 and TRBJ2-5, with 8 bases lining up with TRBD2. The J call may be faulty, since TRBJ2-7 better matches the DNA end. The CDR3 sequence is 15 residues long. From germline, CDR1 is MNHEY and CDR2 SMNVEV (reference sequence). This CDR3 reads CASRGLAGGSREQYF. CDR3 nucleotide sequence: TGTGCCAGCAGGGGCCTAGCGGGCGGGTCTCGCGAGCAGTACTTC.

Regarding this clonotype: A much larger clone lies one base from this, so it may be a read error. The rearrangement uses TRBV20-1 and TRBJ2-1, with a possible D match to TRBD2 (5 bases). The germline V gene has CDR1 DFQATT and CDR2 SNEGSKA (reference sequence). The CDR3 is 16 residues long. V lost 2 bases, J lost 7 bases, and 21 bases lay in between. The CDR3 DNA sequence: TGCAGTGCTAGACAAGCGGTTGGTTACATTGGAAATGAGCAGTTCTTC. This translates into CSARQAVGYIGNEQFF.

The gene calls are TRBV12-3 or TRBV12-4 and TRBJ2-5, with D hard to call. The CDR3 spans 15 residues. Deletions cut 11 bases from V and 4 bases from J, with 23 bases between. The CDR3 loop reads CAGTPGVRARETQYF. The DNA for the CDR3 is TGTGCCGGCACCCCAGGTGTAAGAGCAAGAGAGACCCAGTACTTC.

V is TRBV7-2 and J is TRBJ1-2; D is possibly TRBD1 (6 bases). CDR3 length: 13 residues. Germline-derived CDR1 and CDR2 are SGHTA and FQGNSA. Between the trimmed V and J ends, which lost 1 base and 7 bases, there was a span of 10 bases. As DNA, the CDR3 is TGTGCCAGCAGCTTAGACAGGGTTTCTGGCTACACCTTC. This encodes CASSLDRVSGYTF.

The V call is TRBV5-4, the J call TRBJ2-7; D uncertain. With the DNA end fitting TRBJ2-4 better, the J assignment may be wrong. Germline loops: CDR1 SGHNT, CDR2 YYREEE (reference sequence). The CDR3 covers 14 residues. The chain's CDR3 is CASSLGSTKNIQYF. The CDR3 DNA follows: TGTGCCAGCAGCTTGGGCAGTACCAAAAACATTCAGTACTTC.

This clonotype showed up just a few times. The rearrangement links TRBV2 to TRBJ1-6; D unclear. CDR1 is SNHLY and CDR2 is FYNNEI in the germline V gene. Trimming took off 10 bases at V and 7 bases at J, with 14 bases between the two ends. The CDR3 totals 13 residues. The CDR3 DNA is TGTGCCACCAGGACGCAAGAGAATTCACCCCTCCACTTT. As protein: CATRTQENSPLHF. Using reference TRBV2 and TRBJ1-6 for the parts outside the CDR3, the full variable domain is EPEVTQTPSHQVTQMGQEVILRCVPISNHLYFYWYRQILGQKVEFLVSFYNNEISEKSEIFDDQFSVERPDGSNFTLKIRSTKLEDSAMYFCATRTQENSPLHFGNGTRLTVT.

This chain's CDR3 is CASAHTPGIQNEKLFF. In DNA, the CDR3 is TGCGCCAGCGCTCACACCCCCGGGATCCAAAATGAAAAACTGTTTTTT. The V gene is TRBV5-1, the J gene TRBJ1-4; no clear D gene. CDR3 size: 16 residues. The germline CDR1 and CDR2 sequences are SGHRS and YFSETQ. The V end was cut by 7 bases, the J end by 5 bases, with 21 bases between.

There are a few counts of this clonotype. The chain joins TRBV29-1 to TRBJ2-4; a weak D match, TRBD2 (5 bases). The J call may be incorrect, as the DNA end agrees better with TRBJ2-7. Germline V gene lookup returns CDR1 SQVTM and CDR2 ANQGSEA. CDR3 length equals 11 residues. CDR3 loop: CSVETGYEQYF. The CDR3 DNA sequence: TGCAGCGTTGAAACGGGGTACGAGCAGTACTTC.

The chain carries TRBV9 and TRBJ2-3; 9 bases agree with TRBD2. The J segment lost 6 bases and the V segment lost 0 bases, leaving 8 bases of the junction unmatched. The germline V gene encodes CDR1 SGDLS and CDR2 YYNGEE. The CDR3 has 16 residues. Written as DNA, the CDR3 is TGTGCCAGCAGCGTAGTGGGCGGGGGGGCGTATGATACGCAGTATTTT. The encoded protein is CASSVVGGGAYDTQYF.

This chain joins TRBV4-3 and TRBJ2-1; 12 bases fit TRBD2. From germline, CDR1 is LGHNA and CDR2 YSLEER. V gave up 0 bases and J gave up 15 bases; unmatched junction bases: 9. This CDR3 is 15 amino acids long. Here the CDR3 reads CASSQEGSSGGGLFF. As DNA, the CDR3 is TGCGCCAGCAGCCAAGAGGGGTCTAGCGGGGGGGGGTTGTTCTTC.

This sequence joins TRBV7-6 and TRBJ2-4; 7 positions agree with TRBD1. The J call may be mistaken, given a closer DNA end match to TRBJ2-7. The V gene's germline CDR1 is SGHVS and CDR2 FNYEAQ. This CDR3 has 16 residues. CDR3 protein: CASSPYRDRYNYEQYF. DNA of the CDR3: TGTGCCAGCAGCCCGTATCGGGACAGATATAACTACGAGCAGTACTTC.

The chain recombines TRBV9 with TRBJ2-3, with 8 bases that match TRBD1. Germline V gene data show CDR1 as SGDLS and CDR2 as YYNGEE. This CDR3 has 16 residues. The junction had 9 bases not matched to a gene; V was cut back by 3 bases and J by 3 bases. The CDR3 region has the DNA TGTGCCAGCAGCGGTGCACAGGGGGACGGGACAGATACGCAGTATTTT. It encodes CASSGAQGDGTDTQYF. Full variable domain (outside the CDR3, taken from reference TRBV9 and TRBJ2-3): DSGVTQTPKHLITATGQRVTLRCSPRSGDLSVYWYQQSLDQGLQFLIQYYNGEERAKGNILERFSAQQFPDLHSELNLSSLELGDSALYFCASSGAQGDGTDTQYFGPGTRLTVL.

The sample holds many counts of this clonotype. The chain has TRBV20-1 and TRBJ2-3; D is unresolved. The CDR3 length is 15 residues. Germline-derived CDR1 and CDR2 are DFQATT and SNEGSKA (reference sequence). Trimming removed 6 bases at V and 0 bases at J, with 16 bases between. In nucleotides, the CDR3 is TGCAGTGCCACACCTGGCTATTCTAGCACAGATACGCAGTATTTT. Its translation: CSATPGYSSTDTQYF.

The genes are TRBV7-2 and TRBJ2-7; D not resolved. Germline CDR1 reads SGHTA; CDR2 reads FQGNSA. V dropped 0 bases and J dropped 5 bases, with 8 bases sitting between them. The CDR3 extends over 13 amino acids. This CDR3 reads CASSLALKDEQYF. In DNA, the CDR3 is TGTGCCAGCAGCTTAGCTCTAAAGGACGAGCAGTACTTC.

The chain has TRBV28 and TRBJ2-7; D unresolved. This CDR3 has 13 residues. Trimming pared 3 bases from V and 5 bases from J, leaving 11 bases between. Germline CDR1 is MDHEN and CDR2 is SYDVKM. CDR3 in amino acids: CASSFSSGHEQYF. The CDR3 DNA follows: TGTGCCAGCAGTTTTAGTTCGGGCCACGAGCAGTACTTC. Looking up the rest from reference TRBV28 and TRBJ2-7 gives the full variable domain: DVKVTQSSRYLVKRTGEKVFLECVQDMDHENMFWYRQDPGLGLRLIYFSYDVKMKEKGDIPEGYSVSREKKERFSLILESASTNQTSMYLCASSFSSGHEQYFGPGTRLTVT.

This chain connects TRBV19 to TRBJ1-1, with D hard to call. V shed 5 bases and J shed 1 base, with 11 bases lying between them. This CDR3 has 14 amino acids. In germline, CDR1 is LNHDA, CDR2 SQIVND (reference sequence). The CDR3 nucleotides are TGTGCCAGTAGTCGTGGAGTTTCGAACACTGAAGCTTTCTTT. As protein: CASSRGVSNTEAFF.

This clonotype has only one observation. V and J are TRBV27 and TRBJ2-1, with TRBD2 identical over 9 bases. The CDR3 runs 14 residues. With V trimmed by 3 bases and J by 9 bases, 6 bases remained unmatched. CDR1 and CDR2 from the germline V gene are MNHEY and SMNVEV (reference sequence). The CDR3 spells CASSLLAGRGEQFF. CDR3 coding DNA: TGTGCCAGCAGTTTGCTAGCGGGAAGAGGTGAGCAGTTCTTC.

V gene TRBV6-5 combines with J gene TRBJ2-3; D call uncertain. V lost 2 bases and J lost 8, with 8 bases in between. Germline CDR1 reads MNHEY; CDR2 reads SVGAGI. This CDR3 has 12 residues. The CDR3 region is CASSYGDGTQYF. CDR3 nucleotides: TGTGCCAGCAGTTACGGAGACGGTACGCAGTATTTT.

There are a few counts of this clonotype. The V gene is TRBV11-3, the J gene TRBJ2-1, with 8 bases matching TRBD2. The trim removed 5 bases at V and 9 bases at J, leaving 27 bases unmatched. Germline CDR1 reads SGHNT; CDR2 reads YENEEA. This CDR3 comprises 20 residues. Written as DNA, the CDR3 is TGTGCCAGCAGCCCCCCCGCATCCGGGGGCACGGCCCGAGCGGGAGTTGAGCAGTTCTTC. It translates to CASSPPASGGTARAGVEQFF.